This entry describes one TCR beta chain. The antigen is unknown. The data belong to a study of T cell responses to AZD1222 COVID-19 vaccine. The wider study: Pooling covered second doses at about 4 or about 12 weeks. Study-wide points: Every sample of the repertoires postdated the peak T cell response. Once two AZD1222 doses were given, Spike-specific TCR breadth and depth went up.

V gave up 1 base and J gave up 4 bases, with 7 bases separating them. Germline CDR1 is MNHNS and CDR2 is SASEGT. The CDR3 extends over 14 amino acids. Only in-frame clones appear in the TCRdb table, and some are missing; sequencing was by immunoSEQ multiplex PCR. The sample contains 130,000 or so clones, about 89% of which appear only once. This sequence originates from an adult in good health. The J gene is TRBJ1-4, the V gene TRBV6-1, with D possibly matching TRBD1 (5 bases). Sequences were derived from peripheral blood, sampled on day 0 of AZD1222 vaccination. CDR3 DNA: TGTGCCAGCAGTGAAGGGGGCGTTAATGAAAAACTGTTTTTT. Translated, it gives CASSEGGVNEKLFF.